This passage covers 25 T cell receptor beta chains from one sample sequenced in a study of siplizumab effects on memory and regulatory T cells. Sequencing used immunoSEQ multiplex PCR; TCRdb keeps in-frame clones, though not all of them. The table lists about 100,000 clones, more than 85% of them singletons, with 0.14% to 0.15% in the top ten. Sequenced: CD4+ T cells sorted from blood. The source is a human donor in good health.

The CDR3 DNA is TGTGCCAGCAGCCTGCAGGGGGAGCTGTTTTTT. This codes for CASSLQGELFF. The chain carries TRBV11-1 and TRBJ2-2; D ambiguous. Germline values: CDR1 SGHAT, CDR2 FQDESV (reference sequence). The CDR3 runs to 11 residues. V dropped 5 bases and J dropped 8 bases, with 6 bases sitting between them.

This clone occurred once. In nucleotides, the CDR3 is TGTGCCAGCTCCTTGGGACCTCAAGAGACCCAGTACTTC. Translation: CASSLGPQETQYF. V usage is TRBV18 and J usage is TRBJ2-5; TRBD1 or TRBD2 may be the D gene (5 bases each). The germline V gene encodes CDR1 KGHSH and CDR2 LQKENI. With 6 bases removed from V and 2 bases from J, the gap between germline ends came to 10 bases. The CDR3 is made up of 13 amino acids.

This chain links TRBV5-1 with TRBJ1-3; D is unclear. CDR3 size: 15 residues. Germline values: CDR1 SGHRS, CDR2 YFSETQ. The V end was cut by 0 bases, the J end by 5 bases, with 12 bases between. The chain's CDR3 is CASSLGRERRNTIYF. The CDR3 nucleotides are TGCGCCAGCAGCTTGGGAAGGGAAAGACGAAACACCATATATTTT. The full variable domain, in which reference TRBV5-1 and TRBJ1-3 provide the parts outside the CDR3, is KAGVTQTPRYLIKTRGQQVTLSCSPISGHRSVSWYQQTPGQGLQFLFEYFSETQRNKGNFPGRFSGRQFSNSRSEMNVSTLELGDSALYLCASSLGRERRNTIYFGEGSWLTVV.

This chain joins TRBV4-1 and TRBJ2-3, with 13 bases fitting TRBD2. The V gene's germline CDR1 is MGHRA and CDR2 YSYEKL. The CDR3 is 15 residues long. V was clipped by 2 bases and J by 7 bases; unmatched bases: 3. This chain's CDR3 is CASSQLGLAGNTQYF. The CDR3 nucleotides read TGCGCCAGCAGCCAACTGGGACTAGCGGGGAATACGCAGTATTTT.

The V call is TRBV7-2, the J call TRBJ2-3, with D perhaps TRBD2 (6 bases). This CDR3 region has 16 residues. Germline V gene sequence: CDR1 SGHTA, CDR2 FQGNSA. Trimming stripped 6 bases from V and 0 bases from J, with 16 bases between. The CDR3 bases are TGTGCCAGCAGATACACTTTTGCGGGAAGCACAGATACGCAGTATTTT. Translation gives CASRYTFAGSTDTQYF.

The gene calls are TRBV30 and TRBJ2-7, with 7 bases aligning to TRBD1. V lost 0 bases to trimming and J lost 6 bases; unmatched junction nucleotides: 11. This CDR3 has 15 residues. Germline loops: CDR1 GTSNPN, CDR2 SVGIG (reference sequence). This CDR3 reads CAWSVLRQGSSEQYF. CDR3 coding DNA: TGTGCCTGGAGTGTACTGAGACAGGGAAGTAGCGAGCAGTACTTC.

In its sample, this clone was seen a few times. The gene calls are TRBV5-1 and TRBJ1-1, with D possibly matching TRBD1 (6 bases). The V and J ends lost 6 bases and 1 base respectively, with 16 bases between them. This CDR3 spans 15 amino acids. Per germline, CDR1 SGHRS and CDR2 YFSETQ. The CDR3 sequence is CASTPSTGWNTEAFF. For the CDR3, the DNA is TGCGCCAGCACACCGTCGACAGGATGGAACACTGAAGCTTTCTTT.

The chain recombines TRBV30 with TRBJ2-5; perhaps TRBD2 as D (6 bases). Trimming shortened V by 0 bases and J by 4 bases, and 6 bases separated the two germline ends. There are 12 residues in the CDR3. Germline V gene data show CDR1 as GTSNPN and CDR2 as SVGIG (reference sequence). CDR3 nucleotides: TGTGCCTGGAGTGTGGGGGGAGAGACCCAGTACTTC. Translated, it gives CAWSVGGETQYF.

This clone was seen just once. The chain is built from TRBV7-2 and TRBJ2-5; D gene unclear. The germline gives CDR1 SGHTA, CDR2 FQGNSA. The CDR3 has 13 residues. Trimming shortened V by 5 bases and J by 5 bases, and 12 bases separated the two germline ends. The CDR3 region has the DNA TGTGCCAGCAGCGGTAGTAGCTCGGAGACCCAGTACTTC. It encodes CASSGSSSETQYF.

This clone was detected only a few times. This chain connects TRBV10-3 to TRBJ1-1; a weak D match, TRBD1 (6 bases). Trimming removed 5 bases at V and 3 bases at J, with 10 bases between. CDR3 length: 13 amino acids. The germline gives CDR1 ENHRY, CDR2 SYGVKD. CDR3 in amino acids: CAISKQGDTEAFF. The CDR3 DNA is TGTGCCATCAGTAAACAGGGAGACACTGAAGCTTTCTTT.

This clone appeared once. V is TRBV5-1 and J is TRBJ2-1; either TRBD1 or TRBD2 may supply D (5 bases each). This CDR3 has 16 amino acids. In germline, CDR1 is SGHRS, CDR2 YFSETQ. V was trimmed by 1 base and J by 0 bases, leaving 11 bases between them. CDR3 DNA sequence: TGCGCCAGCAGCTTGAGTTCCGGGGCCTCCTACAATGAGCAGTTCTTC. Protein product: CASSLSSGASYNEQFF.

This rearrangement joins TRBV19 to TRBJ2-7; perhaps TRBD1 as D (6 bases). The CDR3 length is 15 residues. The germline V gene has CDR1 LNHDA and CDR2 SQIVND (reference sequence). The V gene lost 2 bases and the J gene lost 2 bases, with 13 bases spanning the gap. CDR3 in amino acids: CASSIIEDRAYEQYF. CDR3 in DNA: TGTGCCAGTAGTATAATCGAGGACAGAGCCTACGAGCAGTACTTC.

This clone has only one observation. J is TRBJ2-2 and V is TRBV5-1, with D possibly TRBD1 on 6 matching bases. The CDR3 has 14 residues. V lost 0 bases, J lost 6 bases, and 9 bases lay in between. Germline CDR1 SGHRS, CDR2 YFSETQ. CDR3 sequence reads: CASSLETGAGELFF. DNA of the CDR3: TGCGCCAGCAGCTTGGAGACAGGTGCCGGGGAGCTGTTTTTT.

The chain uses TRBV2 and TRBJ2-3; D is undetermined. The CDR3 has 14 amino acids. Germline lookup yields CDR1 SNHLY and CDR2 FYNNEI. The V end was cut by 2 bases, the J end by 3 bases, with 9 bases between. The CDR3 DNA sequence: TGTGCCAGCAGTGAACTGGTGGGGACAGATACGCAGTATTTT. The encoded protein is CASSELVGTDTQYF.

The chain joins TRBV29-1 to TRBJ1-2; no reliable D call. V was trimmed by 8 bases and J by 4 bases, leaving 14 bases between them. Germline V gives CDR1 SQVTM, CDR2 ANQGSEA. CDR3 length: 12 residues. The CDR3: CSISGVAYGYTF. The CDR3 nucleotides are TGCAGCATTAGCGGGGTAGCCTATGGCTACACCTTC.

The chain recombines TRBV12-5 with TRBJ1-2, with 7 nucleotides matching TRBD1. V gave up 2 bases and J gave up 5 bases; unmatched junction bases: 11. The CDR3 contains 16 residues. Germline lookup yields CDR1 LGHNT and CDR2 FRNRAP. CDR3 nucleotide sequence: TGTGCTAGTGGTTTGCTCAGGGACAGACTTAGGTATGGCTACACCTTC. Amino acid sequence: CASGLLRDRLRYGYTF.

The rearrangement joins TRBV14 to TRBJ2-3, with D possibly TRBD1 on 6 matching bases. This CDR3 is built from 14 residues. Germline CDR1 reads SGHDN; CDR2 reads FVKESK. The V gene lost 8 bases and the J gene lost 0 bases, with 12 bases spanning the gap. CDR3 amino acids: CASAGTPSTDTQYF. The CDR3 DNA reads as TGTGCCAGCGCCGGGACACCGAGCACAGATACGCAGTATTTT.

This chain links TRBV7-9 with TRBJ2-2, with D possibly matching TRBD1 (6 bases). This CDR3 region has 14 residues. Per germline, CDR1 SEHNR and CDR2 FQNEAQ (reference sequence). Trimming removed 4 bases from V and 6 bases from J, with 12 bases in between. The CDR3 DNA reads as TGTGCCAGCAGCTATGCGCGGACAGCCGGGGAGCTGTTTTTT. This translates into CASSYARTAGELFF.

The chain has TRBV6-1 and TRBJ1-5; maybe TRBD1 (5 bases). The ends were cut back, 3 bases at V and 6 bases at J, with 15 bases in the middle. Germline loops: CDR1 MNHNS, CDR2 SASEGT. CDR3 length: 15 residues. The DNA of the CDR3 is TGTGCCAGCAGTGACTTCTCAGGGAACGGTCAGCCCCAGCATTTT. As protein: CASSDFSGNGQPQHF.

The rearrangement links TRBV6-6 to TRBJ2-7; D remains unclear. The CDR3 is made up of 12 amino acids. V lost 7 bases and J lost 5, with 12 bases in between. Germline CDR1 is MNHNY and CDR2 is SVGAGI (reference sequence). CDR3 region: CASTKPDNEQYF. In DNA, the CDR3 is TGTGCCAGCACCAAGCCCGACAACGAGCAGTACTTC.

This clone was observed once. The chain employs TRBV2 and TRBJ1-4, with D maybe TRBD1 (6 bases). The CDR3 sequence is 15 residues long. The germline V gene has CDR1 SNHLY and CDR2 FYNNEI. V lost 1 base and J 2 bases, leaving 8 bases between the germline ends. The CDR3 DNA sequence: TGTGCCAGCAGTGAAGTTGGGGGCACTAATGAAAAACTGTTTTTT. It encodes CASSEVGGTNEKLFF.

V usage is TRBV7-3 and J usage is TRBJ2-6; TRBD1 is a possible D gene (6 bases). Trimming pared 5 bases from V and 0 bases from J, leaving 8 bases between. This CDR3 spans 15 amino acids. Germline CDR1 and CDR2: SGHTA and FQGTGA. Here the CDR3 reads CASSRTDSGANVLTF. The CDR3 nucleotides read TGTGCCAGCAGCCGGACAGACTCTGGGGCCAACGTCCTGACTTTC.

The V call is TRBV9, the J call TRBJ1-2; no clear D. Trimming took 4 bases from V and 6 from J, leaving 13 bases between them. The CDR3 runs 13 residues. Germline CDR1 reads SGDLS; CDR2 reads YYNGEE. In DNA, the CDR3 is TGTGCCAGCAGCAGGTTTACGGGGAATGGCTACACCTTC. As protein: CASSRFTGNGYTF.

The J gene is TRBJ2-7, the V gene TRBV18; D perhaps matches TRBD2 (7 bases). The germline V gene encodes CDR1 KGHSH and CDR2 LQKENI. This CDR3 region has 15 residues. With 6 bases removed from V and 0 bases from J, the gap between germline ends came to 15 bases. The CDR3 DNA is TGTGCCAGCTCCCTGTCGCGGGGGCCCTCCTACGAGCAGTACTTC. Protein sequence: CASSLSRGPSYEQYF.

The chain uses TRBV6-1 and TRBJ2-7, with TRBD1 as a possible D gene (5 bases). The V end was cut by 6 bases, the J end by 0 bases, with 15 bases between. The germline CDR1 and CDR2 sequences are MNHNS and SASEGT. The CDR3 has 15 residues. The CDR3 coding sequence is TGTGCCAGCAGAGCACAGGCCTGGGGCTCCTACGAGCAGTACTTC. This encodes CASRAQAWGSYEQYF.